The 31 T cell receptor beta chains reported below all come from one sample, sequenced in a study of T cells in women clearing cervical HPV infection. This table comes from immunoSEQ multiplex PCR, and its TCRdb copy is limited to in-frame clones, with some not included. The repertoire table contains approximately 37,000 clones. The sequenced material came from blood buffy coat. These receptors all come from a woman aged 18 to 75 with a cervical HPV16 infection that either progressed to CIN3+ or cleared (not recorded which).

Comment on this clone: From the germline J gene comes the end of the CDR3, since the read stops 3 residues before it. The chain has TRBV30 and TRBJ2-2, with a weak D call TRBD1 (6 bases). This CDR3 spans 12 amino acids. CDR1 is GTSNPN and CDR2 is SVGIG in the germline V gene (reference sequence). The CDR3 sequence: CAWSVQGAELFF. Partial CDR3 DNA: TGTGCCTGGAGTGTACAGGGAGCCGAG.

Of note for this clone: The same CDR3 is also encoded by other DNA sequences in this sample. CDR3 in amino acids: CAWSPTGTLNSPLHF. The CDR3 bases that were read are TGTGCCTGGAGTCCTACCGGGACTCTGAATTCACCC. This chain connects TRBV30 to TRBJ1-6, with D maybe TRBD1 (5 bases). The CDR3 goes on 3 residues after the read ends, and that part is filled in from the germline J gene. Trimming took 2 bases from V and 7 from J, leaving 15 bases between them. The CDR3 totals 15 residues. CDR1 and CDR2 from the germline V gene are GTSNPN and SVGIG (reference sequence).

Comment on this clone: Coverage ceases 3 residues before the CDR3 finishes, and the germline J gene fills in the end. In the same sample, other DNA sequences code for this CDR3. This chain links TRBV7-9 with TRBJ1-3; D possibly corresponds to TRBD1 (5 bases). Trimming stripped 4 bases from V and 4 bases from J, with 14 bases between. The length of the CDR3 is 15 residues. Looked up from germline, CDR1 is SEHNR and CDR2 is FQNEAQ (reference sequence). The CDR3 sequence: CASSSVGGEGNTIYF. Incomplete CDR3 DNA: TGTGCCAGCAGCTCAGTGGGGGGAGAAGGAAACACC.

Notes on this clone: The read stops 3 residues short of the end of the CDR3; the missing end is completed from the germline J gene. The chain employs TRBV6-2 or TRBV6-3 and TRBJ2-3, with no clear D. The CDR3 contains 16 residues. Deletions cut 4 bases from V and 2 bases from J, with 16 bases between. CDR1 and CDR2 from the germline V gene are MNHEY and SVGEGT. The part of the CDR3 DNA that was read is TGTGCCAGCAGTTCCCCTTCCCCCTTCGTCACAGATACG. Its protein is CASSSPSPFVTDT. The whole CDR3 sequence is CASSSPSPFVTDTQYF.

Concerning this clone itself: The read halts 3 residues ahead of the CDR3 end, with the missing end drawn from the germline J gene. V gene TRBV7-3 combines with J gene TRBJ1-2, with D possibly TRBD1 on 6 matching bases. The CDR3 is made up of 15 amino acids. CDR1 is SGHTA, CDR2 FQGTGA, per germline. CDR3 sequence reads: CASSVEGGAPDTYTF. CDR3 DNA, as far as it was read: TGTGCCAGCAGCGTTGAAGGGGGGGCCCCAGATACC. The full variable domain, rest sourced from reference TRBV7-3 and TRBJ1-2, is GAGVSQTPSNKVTEKGKYVELRCDPISGHTALYWYRQSLGQGPEFLIYFQGTGAADDSGLPNDRFFAVRPEGSVSTLKIQRTERGDSAVYLCASSVEGGAPDTYTFGSGTRLTVV.

Concerning this clone itself: The CDR3 end is not reached by the read, which stops 3 residues before it; the germline J gene fills it in. The chain combines TRBV19 with TRBJ1-2; 10 positions match TRBD1. Germline CDR1 reads LNHDA; CDR2 reads SQIVND (reference sequence). The CDR3 contains 15 residues. The CDR3 DNA, read in part, is TGTGCCAGTAGCACCGGGACAGGGGAGTTTACGGGC. Protein product: CASSTGTGEFTG. The entire CDR3 is CASSTGTGEFTGYTF.

To note about this clone: The read terminates 3 residues ahead of where the CDR3 ends, so the germline J gene completes it. The V call is TRBV20-1, the J call TRBJ1-2; 8 bases map to TRBD1. The length of the CDR3 is 13 residues. Germline V gives CDR1 DFQATT, CDR2 SNEGSKA (reference sequence). V shed 6 bases, J shed 5 bases, and the junction held 8 bases outside the gene matches. CDR3 bases read: TGCAGTGCACGGGACAGGTTCACGTATGGC. Translated: CSARDRFTYG. The CDR3 in full is CSARDRFTYGYTF.

As to this clone: With the read ending 3 residues before the CDR3 end, the germline J gene is used to fill in that end. This chain uses TRBV7-9 with TRBJ2-1; possible D gene TRBD1, 6 bases. Germline loops: CDR1 SEHNR, CDR2 FQNEAQ (reference sequence). The V end was cut by 4 bases, the J end by 3 bases, with 13 bases between. The CDR3 loop spans 15 amino acids. Incomplete CDR3 DNA: TGTGCCAGCAGCTCCACAGGGAACTACTACAATGAG. This gives the protein CASSSTGNYYNE. The entire CDR3 protein is CASSSTGNYYNEQFF. The full variable domain, its missing parts supplied by reference TRBV7-9 and TRBJ2-1, is DTGVSQNPRHKITKRGQNVTFRCDPISEHNRLYWYRQTLGQGPEFLTYFQNEAQLEKSRLLSDRFSAERPKGSFSTLEIQRTEQGDSAMYLCASSSTGNYYNEQFFGPGTRLTVL.

With regard to this clone: The read comes to an end 3 residues before the CDR3 does, leaving the germline J gene to fill in the end. This chain joins TRBV15 and TRBJ2-7; tentative D call: TRBD1 (5 bases). V was cut by 0 bases and J by 3 bases, with 15 bases left in between. This CDR3 is built from 16 residues. The germline gives CDR1 LNHNV, CDR2 YYDKDF (reference sequence). CDR3 sequence: CATSRDRIGAFYEQYF. CDR3 DNA (partial): TGTGCCACCAGCAGAGATCGCATTGGGGCCTTCTACGAG.

A word on this clone: One end of the junction fails to match germline, which may point to a read error. The sequenced fragment ends 3 residues before the CDR3 boundary, so the rest is inferred from the germline J gene. The chain uses TRBV5-1 and TRBJ2-3; tentatively, D is TRBD1 or TRBD2 (7 bases each). Germline CDR1 SGHRS, CDR2 YFSETQ. CDR3 size: 18 residues. The CDR3 DNA, read in part, is TGCGCCAGCTGTAGGGAGGGGGCGCAACTAGAGGTGGCAGAGACG. Protein: CASCREGAQLEVAET. The full CDR3 is CASCREGAQLEVAETQYF. The complete variable domain, with remaining parts taken from reference TRBV5-1 and TRBJ2-3, reads KAGVTQTPRYLIKTRGQQVTLSCSPISGHRSVSWYQQTPGQGLQFLFEYFSETQRNKGNFPGRFSGRQFSNSRSEMNVSTLELGDSALYLCASCREGAQLEVAETQYFGPGTRLTVL.

Partial CDR3 DNA: TGTGCCAGTAGTCCTTCTTCGGTAAGGGACAATGAC. It is translated as CASSPSSVRDND. The full CDR3 protein reads CASSPSSVRDNDYTF. This chain uses TRBV19 with TRBJ1-2, with a tentative D call TRBD1 (6 bases). The missing CDR3 end, 3 residues past where the read stops, is filled in from the germline J gene. Germline CDR1 and CDR2: LNHDA and SQIVND (reference sequence). This CDR3 is 15 amino acids long. Looking up the rest from reference TRBV19 and TRBJ1-2 gives the full variable domain: DGGITQSPKYLFRKEGQNVTLSCEQNLNHDAMYWYRQDPGQGLRLIYYSQIVNDFQKGDIAEGYSVSREKKESFPLTVTSAQKNPTAFYLCASSPSSVRDNDYTFGSGTRLTVV.

About this clone itself: An end of the junction does not agree with germline; a read error may underlie this. The read ends 3 residues before the CDR3 terminus; that terminus is restored from the germline J gene. The same CDR3 arises from other DNA sequences in this sample as well. The chain employs TRBV10-1 and TRBJ1-5, with TRBD1 matching over 7 bases. The CDR3 length is 17 residues. The germline V gene has CDR1 WNHNN and CDR2 SYGVQD (reference sequence). The CDR3 region is CASSETGRLESNQPQHF. CDR3 DNA (partial): TGCGCTAGCAGTGAGACAGGGCGGTTGGAAAGCAATCAGCCC.

With respect to this clone: The read comes to an end 3 residues before the CDR3 does, leaving the germline J gene to fill in the end. The chain is built from TRBV7-6 and TRBJ1-2, with D perhaps matching TRBD1 (6 bases). The CDR3 loop spans 18 amino acids. Germline V gives CDR1 SGHVS, CDR2 FNYEAQ. The CDR3 here is CASSLTTAGDSSYNDYTF. Incomplete CDR3 DNA: TGTGCCAGCAGCTTAACGACCGCAGGGGATTCTTCCTACAATGAC.

Turning to this clone: The read stops 3 residues short of the end of the CDR3; the missing end is completed from the germline J gene. The chain has TRBV19 and TRBJ1-6, with D tentatively TRBD1 (5 bases). V dropped 6 bases and J dropped 3 bases, with 15 bases sitting between them. CDR3 length equals 16 residues. Looked up from germline, CDR1 is LNHDA and CDR2 is SQIVND (reference sequence). The CDR3 loop is CASRNSGGGYNSPLHF. The DNA read from the CDR3 is TGTGCCAGTAGGAACTCCGGGGGGGGCTATAATTCACCC.

For this clone: Sequencing ends 3 residues short of the CDR3 end; the germline J gene provides the rest. V and J are TRBV28 and TRBJ1-2; no reliable D call. This CDR3 is built from 13 residues. The V end was cut by 3 bases, the J end by 6 bases, with 11 bases between. CDR1 and CDR2 from the germline V gene are MDHEN and SYDVKM. CDR3 DNA (partial): TGTGCCAGCAGTTTTTTCGGGTCCCATGGC. It specifies CASSFFGSHG. The whole CDR3 protein reads CASSFFGSHGYTF.

Worth noting for this clone: Coverage ceases 3 residues before the CDR3 finishes, and the germline J gene fills in the end. The chain recombines TRBV20-1 with TRBJ2-3; 8 bases line up with TRBD1. This CDR3 has 14 residues. The V gene end was trimmed by 7 bases and the J gene end by 2 bases; junction bases not matched to a gene: 8. Germline V CDR1 and CDR2: DFQATT, SNEGSKA (reference sequence). The CDR3 is CSETIQGATDTQYF. The CDR3 DNA, read in part, is TGCAGTGAAACGATTCAGGGGGCCACAGATACG.

On this clone: The CDR3 is cut off 3 residues early in the read; its end comes from the germline J gene. This rearrangement joins TRBV19 to TRBJ1-2, with 7 nucleotides matching TRBD1. Per germline, CDR1 LNHDA and CDR2 SQIVND (reference sequence). The V and J ends lost 7 bases and 6 bases, in that order; junction bases with no gene match: 8. This CDR3 has 13 amino acids. CDR3 DNA (partial): TGTGCCAGTAACCCGACAGGGTTTCATGGC. This sequence encodes CASNPTGFHG. The whole CDR3 region reads CASNPTGFHGYTF.

Turning to this clone: The read halts 3 residues ahead of the CDR3 end, with the missing end drawn from the germline J gene. The chain employs TRBV18 and TRBJ1-2; D ambiguous. The CDR3 totals 12 residues. Germline CDR1 reads KGHSH; CDR2 reads LQKENI. The CDR3 reads CASSPQGHDYTF. CDR3 DNA (partial): TGTGCCAGCTCACCACAGGGCCACGAC.

A remark on this clone: The read ends 3 residues shy of where the CDR3 ends; the end is completed using the germline J gene. This chain joins TRBV5-6 and TRBJ1-2; D perhaps matches TRBD1 (5 bases). The CDR3 spans 15 residues. The germline CDR1 and CDR2 sequences are SGHDT and YYEEEE. The V and J ends lost 4 bases and 0 bases respectively, with 13 bases between them. Partial CDR3 DNA: TGTGCCAGCAGCCTATACAGGACGACTAACTATGGC. Its translation: CASSLYRTTNYG. The entire CDR3 is CASSLYRTTNYGYTF. The full variable domain, with the rest looked up from reference TRBV5-6 and TRBJ1-2, is DAGVTQSPTHLIKTRGQQVTLRCSPKSGHDTVSWYQQALGQGPQFIFQYYEEEERQRGNFPDRFSGHQFPNYSSELNVNALLLGDSALYLCASSLYRTTNYGYTFGSGTRLTVV.

Regarding this clone: Read data end 3 residues before the CDR3 end; the end is taken from the germline J gene. The chain combines TRBV5-1 with TRBJ2-3, with 14 bases identical to TRBD2. This CDR3 spans 16 amino acids. V shed 0 bases, J shed 4 bases, and the junction held 1 base outside the gene matches. CDR1 SGHRS and CDR2 YFSETQ come from the germline V gene. The CDR3 region is CASSLGLAGGPDTQYF. Partial CDR3 DNA: TGCGCCAGCAGCTTGGGACTAGCGGGAGGGCCAGATACG.

A remark on this clone: The read halts 3 residues ahead of the CDR3 end, with the missing end drawn from the germline J gene. The rearrangement joins TRBV5-4 to TRBJ1-1; TRBD1 agrees at 8 bases. The CDR3 is 13 residues long. V dropped 3 bases and J dropped 6; count of bases not matched to a gene: 4. The germline V gene has CDR1 SGHNT and CDR2 YYREEE (reference sequence). The CDR3 reads CASSSQGDAEAFF. Incomplete CDR3 DNA: TGTGCCAGCAGCTCACAGGGGGACGCTGAA.

On this clone: Coverage ceases 3 residues before the CDR3 finishes, and the germline J gene fills in the end. This chain links TRBV7-6 with TRBJ1-2; possibly TRBD1 for D (6 bases). CDR3 length: 12 residues. Germline CDR1 SGHVS, CDR2 FNYEAQ. The CDR3 bases that were read are TGTGCCAGCAGCTTGCAGGGGCAGGAC. It is translated as CASSLQGQD. The CDR3 as a whole reads CASSLQGQDYTF.

Remarks on this clone: The CDR3 is cut off 3 residues early in the read; its end comes from the germline J gene. The V call is TRBV4-1, the J call TRBJ1-1; a weak D match, TRBD1 (6 bases). V was shortened by 1 base and J by 7 bases, with 16 bases between the two germline ends. Germline V CDR1 and CDR2: MGHRA, YSYEKL. The CDR3 loop spans 15 amino acids. The CDR3 spells CASSQALTGKDEAFF. Partial CDR3 DNA: TGCGCCAGCAGCCAAGCCTTAACAGGGAAGGATGAA.

The CDR3 protein is CASSSQWNTEAFF. CDR3 bases read: TGTGCCAGCAGCTCCCAATGGAACACTGAA. The chain links TRBV11-2 to TRBJ1-1; no clear D. The read ends 3 residues before the CDR3 terminus; that terminus is restored from the germline J gene. The CDR3 has 13 residues. The germline gives CDR1 SGHAT, CDR2 FQNNGV. Trimming left V 4 bases short and J 1 base short, with 7 bases between.

Concerning this clone: The read terminates 3 residues before the CDR3 end, so the remaining end is supplied by the germline J gene. This sequence joins TRBV5-4 and TRBJ1-2; TRBD1 aligns across 8 bases. The CDR3 contains 16 residues. Per the germline V gene, CDR1 is SGHNT and CDR2 is YYREEE (reference sequence). CDR3 DNA (partial): TGTGCCAGCAGCGGAAGGACAGGGAGCGACGGGGAAGGC. Its protein is CASSGRTGSDGEG. The whole CDR3 is CASSGRTGSDGEGYTF.

The CDR3 sequence is CASSLDSGPETQYF. CDR3 bases read: TGCGCCAGCAGCTTGGATTCGGGTCCGGAGACC. The rearrangement joins TRBV5-1 to TRBJ2-5, with unresolved D. The read comes to an end 3 residues before the CDR3 does, leaving the germline J gene to fill in the end. The CDR3 loop spans 14 amino acids. CDR1 is SGHRS, CDR2 YFSETQ, per germline. The germline V and J ends were trimmed by 0 bases and 5 bases, with 11 bases remaining between them.

On this clone itself: The read stops 3 residues short of the end of the CDR3; the missing end is completed from the germline J gene. The V gene is TRBV14, the J gene TRBJ1-2; no clear D gene. This CDR3 region has 15 residues. Trimming took 2 bases from V and 4 from J, leaving 14 bases between them. Germline assignment: CDR1 SGHDN and CDR2 FVKESK. The CDR3 protein is CASSQMSGSPYGYTF. The sequenced part of the CDR3 DNA is TGTGCCAGCAGCCAAATGTCGGGGAGCCCCTATGGC.

With respect to this clone: Sequencing ends 3 residues short of the CDR3 end; the germline J gene provides the rest. The chain uses TRBV5-1 and TRBJ2-2, with 7 bases fitting TRBD2. The V gene end was trimmed by 7 bases and the J gene end by 6 bases; junction bases not matched to a gene: 6. The germline gives CDR1 SGHRS, CDR2 YFSETQ. This CDR3 spans 13 amino acids. CDR3 bases read: TGCGCCAGCGGATCGGGACTATCCGGGGAG. It yields the protein CASGSGLSGE. The complete CDR3 reads CASGSGLSGELFF.

The part of the CDR3 DNA that was read is TGCGCCAGCAGCTTGGGGGGGGTTGGAAGCAATCAGCCC. Translation gives CASSLGGVGSNQP. The complete CDR3 sequence is CASSLGGVGSNQPQHF. V is TRBV5-1 and J is TRBJ1-5; tentatively, D is TRBD1 (5 bases). Sequencing ends 3 residues short of the CDR3 end; the germline J gene provides the rest. CDR3 length equals 16 residues. CDR1 SGHRS and CDR2 YFSETQ come from the germline V gene. V lost 0 bases, J lost 1 base, and 11 bases lay in between.

On this clone: Read coverage stops 3 residues before the CDR3 terminus; the germline J gene supplies the remainder. The genes are TRBV5-4 and TRBJ2-1; no definite D call. Germline lookup yields CDR1 SGHNT and CDR2 YYREEE (reference sequence). This CDR3 comprises 13 residues. Trimming shortened V by 0 bases and J by 4 bases, and 5 bases separated the two germline ends. The CDR3 is CASSLGGYNEQFF. The DNA read from the CDR3 is TGTGCCAGCAGCTTGGGCGGATACAATGAG.

Points on this clone: The CDR3 end falls 3 residues outside the read, so it is completed with the germline J gene. The chain combines TRBV7-9 with TRBJ2-2, with D possibly matching TRBD2 (6 bases). CDR1 and CDR2 from the germline V gene are SEHNR and FQNEAQ (reference sequence). The length of the CDR3 is 14 residues. CDR3 bases read: TGTGCCAGCAGCTCACAAGGGCGCGGGGAAAAG. Amino acids: CASSSQGRGEK. The entire CDR3 protein is CASSSQGRGEKLFF.